These 12 T cell receptor beta chains were sequenced from one sample in a study of CD8 T cells in ankylosing spondylitis (dated by TCRdb to 2016 to 2017). Antigen specificity for these receptors is unknown. What the work shows at the level of the full study, not this receptor alone: A TCR beta motif made up of several highly homologous amino acid variants appeared to be characteristic of blood from ankylosing spondylitis patients.

Libraries were constructed by 5' RACE. The sequencer listed for this sample is Illumina HiSeq 2500. Through fastp at Q25 and MiXCR, TCRdb rebuilt clones from the public reads, retaining in-frame beta chains. Every entry covers one CDR3 protein and lists the most common genes and DNA from its rows. The table for this sample lists about 800,000 distinct CDR3 sequences; roughly 10% of them were counted only once. The ten most abundant clones make up 0.51% of the sample. Sequencing was performed on blood, either unsorted or a sorted T cell fraction (not recorded which). These receptors came from a male donor with ankylosing spondylitis.

This clonotype was seen only a few times. The chain is built from TRBV20-1 and TRBJ2-3; D is ambiguous. Looked up from germline, CDR1 is DFQATT and CDR2 is SNEGSKA (reference sequence). The CDR3 has 15 residues. Trimming shortened V by 0 bases and J by 0 bases, and 10 bases separated the two germline ends. DNA for the CDR3: TGCAGTGCTAGAGACTACCCTACTAGCACAGATACGCAGTATTTT. Its protein is CSARDYPTSTDTQYF.

This clonotype was seen many times. The chain joins TRBV29-1 to TRBJ1-1; D is perhaps TRBD1 (6 bases). CDR3 length: 13 amino acids. V lost 6 bases and J lost 0, with 11 bases in between. The germline V gene encodes CDR1 SQVTM and CDR2 ANQGSEA. The CDR3 sequence is CSVDRRMNTEAFF. Here the CDR3 DNA reads TGCAGCGTAGACAGGCGCATGAACACTGAAGCTTTCTTT. The full variable domain, in which reference TRBV29-1 and TRBJ1-1 provide the parts outside the CDR3, is SAVISQKPSRDICQRGTSLTIQCQVDSQVTMMFWYRQQPGQSLTLIATANQGSEATYESGFVIDKFPISRPNLTFSTLTVSNMSPEDSSIYLCSVDRRMNTEAFFGQGTRLTVV.

A note on this clonotype: The junction does not match germline at one end; this may be a read error. The V call is TRBV20-1, the J call TRBJ2-1; either TRBD1 or TRBD2 may fit D (5 bases each). The germline V gene has CDR1 DFQATT and CDR2 SNEGSKA (reference sequence). The CDR3 runs 16 residues. CDR3 bases: TGCTGTGCTAGACCACCCGGGACGGCCAGGGACAATGAGCAGTTCTTC. It codes for CCARPPGTARDNEQFF.

CDR3 loop: CASSLFGTGTGELFF. The DNA of the CDR3 is TGTGCCAGCAGCTTGTTCGGGACGGGCACCGGGGAGCTGTTTTTT. The chain carries TRBV5-5 and TRBJ2-2; D is tentatively TRBD1 or TRBD2 (5 bases each). Germline loops: CDR1 SGHKS, CDR2 YYEKEE (reference sequence). This CDR3 is 15 amino acids long. Trimming removed 1 base from V and 4 bases from J, with 11 bases in between.

This clonotype was found many times. The rearrangement joins TRBV12-3 or TRBV12-4 to TRBJ1-5; D unresolved. CDR3 size: 11 residues. The ends were cut back, 8 bases at V and 11 bases at J, with 13 bases in the middle. CDR3 nucleotide sequence: TGTGCCAGCTCCGATTCGGCGACCCAGCATTTT. Residues: CASSDSATQHF.

This clonotype was found a few times. The V gene is TRBV12-3 or TRBV12-4, the J gene TRBJ2-2; D is possibly TRBD2 (6 bases). Deletions cut 5 bases from V and 4 bases from J, with 11 bases between. This CDR3 is built from 14 residues. CDR3 in DNA: TGTGCCAGCAGTAGGAGGGAATCCACCGGGGAGCTGTTTTTT. Translating it yields CASSRRESTGELFF.

This clonotype has a handful of counts. The chain links TRBV4-2 to TRBJ1-2; 9 bases line up with TRBD1. Germline assignment: CDR1 LGHNA and CDR2 YNFKEQ. J lost 0 bases, V lost 3 bases, and 11 bases had no gene match. This CDR3 has 18 residues. Here the CDR3 DNA reads TGTGCCAGCAGCCAGACCGGGACAGGGCCTTCAGCTAACTATGGCTACACCTTC. Amino acids: CASSQTGTGPSANYGYTF.

The chain combines TRBV20-1 with TRBJ2-1; the D call may be TRBD1 or TRBD2 (5 bases each). The CDR3 has 13 residues. In germline, CDR1 is DFQATT, CDR2 SNEGSKA (reference sequence). The V end was cut by 7 bases, the J end by 3 bases, with 13 bases between. This CDR3 reads CSVGTQIYNEQFF. CDR3 bases: TGCAGTGTCGGGACGCAGATCTACAATGAGCAGTTCTTC.

This clonotype was picked up a small number of times. The chain joins TRBV11-2 to TRBJ2-7; unclear D gene. The CDR3 has 15 amino acids. V shed 1 base and J shed 0 bases, with 10 bases lying between them. The V gene's germline CDR1 is SGHAT and CDR2 FQNNGV. The CDR3 reads CASSLAVLSSYEQYF. CDR3 bases: TGTGCCAGCAGCTTAGCTGTCTTGAGCTCCTACGAGCAGTACTTC. The variable domain in full, completed from reference TRBV11-2 and TRBJ2-7, reads EAGVAQSPRYKIIEKRQSVAFWCNPISGHATLYWYQQILGQGPKLLIQFQNNGVVDDSQLPKDRFSAERLKGVDSTLKIQPAKLEDSAVYLCASSLAVLSSYEQYFGPGTRLTVT.

This clonotype was seen a handful of times. The chain uses TRBV5-1 and TRBJ2-1, with D perhaps matching TRBD2 (6 bases). CDR3 size: 13 residues. V lost 4 bases to trimming and J lost 8 bases, with 13 bases between them. CDR1 is SGHRS and CDR2 is YFSETQ in the germline V gene. The CDR3 coding sequence is TGCGCCAGCAGCCGGGACTCAAGCGATGAGCAGTTCTTC. Its translation: CASSRDSSDEQFF.

This clonotype was recorded many times. The genes are TRBV7-2 and TRBJ1-2; TRBD1 might be the D (5 bases). This CDR3 spans 14 amino acids. V dropped 2 bases and J dropped 2 bases, with 9 bases sitting between them. Germline-derived CDR1 and CDR2 are SGHTA and FQGNSA. DNA for the CDR3: TGTGCCAGCAGCTTATGGGACGGAAACTATGGCTACACCTTC. Translating it yields CASSLWDGNYGYTF.

This clonotype has at least ten counts. The chain is built from TRBV5-6 and TRBJ2-5; the D gene is possibly TRBD2 (5 bases). Trimming shortened V by 2 bases and J by 2 bases, and 10 bases separated the two germline ends. Germline V lookup: CDR1 SGHDT, CDR2 YYEEEE. The CDR3 has 14 amino acids. The CDR3 coding sequence is TGTGCCAGCAGCTTAACTAGAAGACAAGAGACCCAGTACTTC. Protein sequence: CASSLTRRQETQYF.